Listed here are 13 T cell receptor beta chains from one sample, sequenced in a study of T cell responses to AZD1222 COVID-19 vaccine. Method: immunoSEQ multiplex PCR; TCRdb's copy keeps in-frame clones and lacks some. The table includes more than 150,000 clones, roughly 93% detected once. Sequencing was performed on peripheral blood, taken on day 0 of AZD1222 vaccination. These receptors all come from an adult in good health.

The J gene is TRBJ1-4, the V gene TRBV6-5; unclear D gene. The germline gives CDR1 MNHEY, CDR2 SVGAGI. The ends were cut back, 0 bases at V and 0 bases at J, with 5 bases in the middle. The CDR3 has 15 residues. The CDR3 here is CASSYSSTTNEKLFF. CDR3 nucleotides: TGTGCCAGCAGTTACTCGAGTACAACTAATGAAAAACTGTTTTTT.

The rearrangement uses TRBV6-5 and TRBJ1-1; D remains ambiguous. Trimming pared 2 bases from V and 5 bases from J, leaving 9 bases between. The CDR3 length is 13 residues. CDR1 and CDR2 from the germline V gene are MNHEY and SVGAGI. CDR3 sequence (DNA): TGTGCCAGCAGTTACCAGACACGTACTGAAGCTTTCTTT. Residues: CASSYQTRTEAFF.

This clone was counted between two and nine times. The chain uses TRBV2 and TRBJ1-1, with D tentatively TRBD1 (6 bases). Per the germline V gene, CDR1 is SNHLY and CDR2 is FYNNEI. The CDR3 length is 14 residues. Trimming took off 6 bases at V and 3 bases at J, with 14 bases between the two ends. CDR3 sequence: CASRKGGEYTEAFF. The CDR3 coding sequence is TGTGCCAGCAGAAAAGGGGGGGAATACACTGAAGCTTTCTTT.

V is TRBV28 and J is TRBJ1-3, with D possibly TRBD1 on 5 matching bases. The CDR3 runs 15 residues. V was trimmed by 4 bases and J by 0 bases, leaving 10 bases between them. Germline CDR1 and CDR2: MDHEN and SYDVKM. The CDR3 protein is CASSSTGGSGNTIYF. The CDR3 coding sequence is TGTGCCAGCAGTTCAACAGGCGGCTCTGGAAACACCATATATTTT.

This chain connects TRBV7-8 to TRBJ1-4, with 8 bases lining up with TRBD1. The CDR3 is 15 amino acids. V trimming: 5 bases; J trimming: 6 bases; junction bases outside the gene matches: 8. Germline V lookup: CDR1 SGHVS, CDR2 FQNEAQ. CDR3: CASSLDRGRYEKLFF. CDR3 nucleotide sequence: TGTGCCAGCAGCCTCGACAGGGGCCGCTATGAAAAACTGTTTTTT.

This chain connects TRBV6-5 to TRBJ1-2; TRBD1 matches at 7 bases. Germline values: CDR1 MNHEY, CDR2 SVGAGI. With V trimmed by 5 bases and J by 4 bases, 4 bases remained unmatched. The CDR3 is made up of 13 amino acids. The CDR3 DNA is TGTGCCAGCAGTAGGGACAGACTCTATGGCTACACCTTC. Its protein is CASSRDRLYGYTF.

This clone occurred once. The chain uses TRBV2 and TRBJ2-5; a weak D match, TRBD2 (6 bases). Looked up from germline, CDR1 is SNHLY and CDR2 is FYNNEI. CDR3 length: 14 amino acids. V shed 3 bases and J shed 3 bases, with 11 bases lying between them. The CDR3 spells CASSDSRTKETQYF. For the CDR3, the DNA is TGTGCCAGCAGTGACTCGAGGACTAAAGAGACCCAGTACTTC.

Here the CDR3 reads CASSLLRGGGTEAFF. DNA for the CDR3: TGCGCCAGCAGCCTCCTCAGGGGCGGCGGCACTGAAGCTTTCTTT. This chain links TRBV5-1 with TRBJ1-1, with D perhaps matching TRBD1 (6 bases). The germline CDR1 and CDR2 sequences are SGHRS and YFSETQ. The CDR3 is made up of 15 amino acids. The V gene lost 4 bases and the J gene lost 4 bases, with 17 bases spanning the gap. The entire variable domain, with the rest obtained from reference TRBV5-1 and TRBJ1-1, is as follows: KAGVTQTPRYLIKTRGQQVTLSCSPISGHRSVSWYQQTPGQGLQFLFEYFSETQRNKGNFPGRFSGRQFSNSRSEMNVSTLELGDSALYLCASSLLRGGGTEAFFGQGTRLTVV.

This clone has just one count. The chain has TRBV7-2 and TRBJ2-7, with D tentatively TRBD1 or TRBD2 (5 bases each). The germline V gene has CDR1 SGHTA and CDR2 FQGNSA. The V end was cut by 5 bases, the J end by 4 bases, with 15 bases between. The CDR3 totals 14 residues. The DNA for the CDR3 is TGTGCCAGCAGCAGACGGGACCCCACTTACGAGCAGTACTTC. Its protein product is CASSRRDPTYEQYF.

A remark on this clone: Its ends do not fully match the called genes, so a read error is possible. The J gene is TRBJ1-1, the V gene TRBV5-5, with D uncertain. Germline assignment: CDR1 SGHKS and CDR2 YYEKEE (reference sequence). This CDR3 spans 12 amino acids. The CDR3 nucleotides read TGTGCCAGCAGCTTTTATAACACCGAAGCTTTCTTT. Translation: CASSFYNTEAFF.

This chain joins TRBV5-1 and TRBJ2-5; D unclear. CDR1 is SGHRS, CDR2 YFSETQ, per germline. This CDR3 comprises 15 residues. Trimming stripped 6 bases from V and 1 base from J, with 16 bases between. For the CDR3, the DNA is TGCGCCAGCAAGCTTAGGTGGAGCCCCCAAGAGACCCAGTACTTC. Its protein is CASKLRWSPQETQYF.

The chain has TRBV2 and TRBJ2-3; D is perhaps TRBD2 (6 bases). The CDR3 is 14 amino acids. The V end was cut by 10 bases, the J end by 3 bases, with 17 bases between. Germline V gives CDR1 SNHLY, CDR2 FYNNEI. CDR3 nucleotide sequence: TGTGCCATACCACCCGGGAGTCCGACAGATACGCAGTATTTT. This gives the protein CAIPPGSPTDTQYF.

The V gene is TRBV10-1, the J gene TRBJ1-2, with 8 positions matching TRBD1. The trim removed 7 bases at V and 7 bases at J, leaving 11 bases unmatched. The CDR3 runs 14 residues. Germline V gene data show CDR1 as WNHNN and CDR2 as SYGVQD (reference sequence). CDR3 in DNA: TGCGCCAGCACGACCCCCAGCAGGGGGCTTGGCTACACCTTC. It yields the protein CASTTPSRGLGYTF.